A single sample is the source of the 29 T cell receptor beta chains below, sequenced in a study of blood T cell repertoires in COVID-19. Data came from immunoSEQ multiplex PCR; TCRdb stores just in-frame clones and leaves some out. The top ten clones hold approximately 2.5% of a sample with fewer than 250,000 clones, approximately 90% of them seen once. The sequenced sample was peripheral blood. The source is a man aged 30 to 39 with COVID-19, enrolled during active disease.

This chain connects TRBV7-9 to TRBJ2-7, with TRBD1 identical over 7 bases. With 5 bases clipped from V and 3 bases from J, the junction kept 4 bases outside the gene matches. The CDR3 is made up of 13 amino acids. The germline V gene has CDR1 SEHNR and CDR2 FQNEAQ (reference sequence). The CDR3 DNA reads as TGTGCCAGCAGCCCGGGGACAGACTACGAGCAGTACTTC. Protein: CASSPGTDYEQYF.

This chain links TRBV28 with TRBJ2-1, with 7 positions matching TRBD1. CDR3 length: 12 residues. Trimming at V came to 5 bases and at J to 10 bases, leaving 5 bases not matched to a gene. Germline loops: CDR1 MDHEN, CDR2 SYDVKM. CDR3 nucleotide sequence: TGTGCCAGCAGTCTTCCGGACAGGGAGCAGTTCTTC. This gives the protein CASSLPDREQFF.

The chain links TRBV19 to TRBJ1-2, with 8 positions matching TRBD1. The CDR3 totals 13 residues. Looked up from germline, CDR1 is LNHDA and CDR2 is SQIVND (reference sequence). The V gene end was trimmed by 5 bases and the J gene end by 8 bases; junction bases not matched to a gene: 7. The CDR3 spells CASSPDRGWGYTF. In DNA, the CDR3 is TGTGCCAGTAGTCCCGACAGGGGTTGGGGCTACACCTTC.

The chain links TRBV5-6 to TRBJ2-1; the D gene is possibly TRBD2 (5 bases). CDR1 is SGHDT and CDR2 is YYEEEE in the germline V gene. Trimming left V 5 bases short and J 2 bases short, with 11 bases between. This CDR3 has 14 amino acids. This CDR3 reads CASSRLGAYNEQFF. The CDR3, as DNA: TGTGCCAGCAGTCGGCTCGGGGCCTACAATGAGCAGTTCTTC.

The chain carries TRBV7-2 and TRBJ2-1; TRBD1 matches at 7 bases. Germline CDR1 reads SGHTA; CDR2 reads FQGNSA. The CDR3 loop spans 13 amino acids. J was trimmed by 8 bases and V by 4 bases; bases with no gene match: 5. CDR3 sequence (DNA): TGTGCCAGCAGCTCACAGGGGTTCGATGAGCAGTTCTTC. Amino acids: CASSSQGFDEQFF.

The chain uses TRBV11-1 and TRBJ2-1; TRBD1 is a possible D gene (6 bases). The CDR3 runs to 15 residues. Germline CDR1 reads SGHAT; CDR2 reads FQDESV (reference sequence). V lost 2 bases and J 0 bases, leaving 8 bases between the germline ends. The CDR3 reads CASSLSGASYNEQFF. The CDR3 DNA reads as TGTGCCAGCAGCTTATCAGGGGCCTCCTACAATGAGCAGTTCTTC. The whole variable domain, remainder taken from reference TRBV11-1 and TRBJ2-1, is EAEVAQSPRYKITEKSQAVAFWCDPISGHATLYWYRQILGQGPELLVQFQDESVVDDSQLPKDRFSAERLKGVDSTLKIQPAELGDSAMYLCASSLSGASYNEQFFGPGTRLTVL.

The rearrangement joins TRBV6-5 to TRBJ1-5; 9 bases fit TRBD1. CDR1 is MNHEY and CDR2 is SVGAGI in the germline V gene. The CDR3 has 15 amino acids. V was pared by 6 bases and J by 1 base, with 4 bases of the junction left unmatched. The CDR3 nucleotides are TGTGCCAGCAGCCTGACAGGGGGGAGCAATCAGCCCCAGCATTTT. It yields the protein CASSLTGGSNQPQHF.

The CDR3, as DNA: TGTGCCAGCAGCTTAGGACAGGGGGCCTACTACGAGCAGTACTTC. Its protein is CASSLGQGAYYEQYF. This sequence joins TRBV7-9 and TRBJ2-7, with 10 bases that match TRBD1. CDR3 length equals 15 residues. Germline-derived CDR1 and CDR2 are SEHNR and FQNEAQ (reference sequence). After removal of 1 base from V and 3 bases from J, the junction contained 3 bases not matched to a gene.

The DNA for the CDR3 is TGTGCCAGCTCTTCAGGGCGGTCGGACTACGAGCAGTACTTC. Its protein product is CASSSGRSDYEQYF. V gene TRBV18 combines with J gene TRBJ2-7; D possibly corresponds to TRBD1 (5 bases). Germline V lookup: CDR1 KGHSH, CDR2 LQKENI. V shed 6 bases and J shed 3 bases, with 15 bases lying between them. CDR3 length: 14 amino acids.

The chain has TRBV19 and TRBJ1-5; possible D gene TRBD1, 5 bases. Germline V gene lookup returns CDR1 LNHDA and CDR2 SQIVND (reference sequence). V was trimmed by 4 bases and J by 6 bases, leaving 10 bases between them. CDR3 size: 13 residues. The CDR3 is CASSTQVGQPQHF. CDR3 nucleotides: TGTGCCAGTAGTACACAGGTCGGTCAGCCCCAGCATTTT. The full variable domain, completed using reference TRBV19 and TRBJ1-5, is DGGITQSPKYLFRKEGQNVTLSCEQNLNHDAMYWYRQDPGQGLRLIYYSQIVNDFQKGDIAEGYSVSREKKESFPLTVTSAQKNPTAFYLCASSTQVGQPQHFGDGTRLSIL.

For the CDR3, the DNA is TGTGCCAGCAGTGGCAGTGCTAACTATGGCTACACCTTC. Its protein product is CASSGSANYGYTF. The V and J genes are TRBV25-1 and TRBJ1-2; no clear D gene. V dropped 4 bases and J dropped 0 bases, with 6 bases sitting between them. The length of the CDR3 is 13 residues. CDR1 and CDR2 from the germline V gene are MGHDK and SYGVNS.

The V and J genes are TRBV7-3 and TRBJ2-7; no definite D call. Germline V gives CDR1 SGHTA, CDR2 FQGTGA. The CDR3 is made up of 14 amino acids. With 0 bases removed from V and 2 bases from J, the gap between germline ends came to 8 bases. The CDR3 DNA reads TGTGCCAGCAGCTTAACCGGCGGAACCTACGAGCAGTACTTC. It translates to CASSLTGGTYEQYF.

The chain combines TRBV24-1 with TRBJ2-5, with TRBD1 matching 7 bases. The germline gives CDR1 KGHDR, CDR2 SFDVKD. The ends lost 5 bases at V and 5 bases at J; junction bases unmatched: 4. This CDR3 comprises 13 residues. The CDR3 region is CATSAGGRETQYF. CDR3 DNA: TGTGCCACCAGTGCAGGGGGTCGGGAGACCCAGTACTTC.

V usage is TRBV14 and J usage is TRBJ2-7, with D possibly being TRBD1 (6 bases). V was clipped by 5 bases and J by 0 bases, with 11 bases between them. The CDR3 totals 14 residues. Germline CDR1 and CDR2: SGHDN and FVKESK. The CDR3 sequence is CASSSLDSSYEQYF. The CDR3 DNA reads TGTGCCAGCAGCTCATTGGACAGCTCCTACGAGCAGTACTTC.

V usage is TRBV27 and J usage is TRBJ2-3, with 9 positions matching TRBD1. Losses at the gene ends were 0 bases for V and 0 bases for J; bases not matched to a gene: 13. Germline V lookup: CDR1 MNHEY, CDR2 SMNVEV (reference sequence). The length of the CDR3 is 20 residues. In DNA form, the CDR3 reads TGTGCCAGCAGTTTATCCGAGCGACAGGGGGTATTCCCTAGCACAGATACGCAGTATTTT. Encoded protein: CASSLSERQGVFPSTDTQYF.

This clone has a single count. J is TRBJ2-7 and V is TRBV6-5; TRBD1 matches at 12 bases. This CDR3 has 15 amino acids. Germline V gives CDR1 MNHEY, CDR2 SVGAGI. Trimming at V came to 7 bases and at J to 4 bases, leaving 8 bases not matched to a gene. In nucleotides, the CDR3 is TGTGCCAGCATACCGGGACAGGGGGCGCGGTACGAGCAGTACTTC. It encodes CASIPGQGARYEQYF.

This clone was seen only a few times. The rearrangement joins TRBV27 to TRBJ1-5, with D possibly matching TRBD1 (5 bases). CDR1 and CDR2 from the germline V gene are MNHEY and SMNVEV (reference sequence). Trimming pared 2 bases from V and 0 bases from J, leaving 11 bases between. The CDR3 covers 16 residues. CDR3 sequence (DNA): TGTGCCAGCAGTTTAGCATCAGGGTATAGCAATCAGCCCCAGCATTTT. Amino acids: CASSLASGYSNQPQHF.

This clone was recorded only once. The rearrangement joins TRBV14 to TRBJ1-2; unclear D gene. The CDR3 contains 12 residues. Looked up from germline, CDR1 is SGHDN and CDR2 is FVKESK. Trimming took off 5 bases at V and 8 bases at J, with 12 bases between the two ends. The CDR3: CASSLRGRGYTF. The CDR3 bases are TGTGCCAGCAGCTTAAGAGGGCGAGGCTACACCTTC.

The chain employs TRBV6-6 and TRBJ1-1; 8 nucleotides align to TRBD1. The CDR3 spans 14 residues. The germline V gene has CDR1 MNHNY and CDR2 SVGAGI (reference sequence). The V segment lost 7 bases and the J segment 7 bases; nucleotides outside the gene matches: 11. The DNA of the CDR3 is TGTGCCAGCACGAAGGACAGGGTGATTTTTGAAGCTTTCTTT. Protein product: CASTKDRVIFEAFF.

This clone was observed once. V usage is TRBV3-1 (or the pseudogene TRBV3-2) and J usage is TRBJ1-5; D call uncertain. From germline, CDR1 is LGHDT and CDR2 YNNKEL (reference sequence). The CDR3 spans 22 residues. V lost 6 bases and J 0 bases, leaving 33 bases between the germline ends. CDR3 in amino acids: CASRHKGRHRADTRYSNQPQHF. The DNA for the CDR3 is TGTGCCAGCAGGCATAAAGGAAGGCATAGAGCAGACACCAGATATAGCAATCAGCCCCAGCATTTT.

V and J are TRBV6-5 and TRBJ2-7; 7 nucleotides match TRBD2. CDR1 is MNHEY, CDR2 SVGAGI, per germline. The CDR3 contains 14 residues. The trim removed 8 bases at V and 3 bases at J, leaving 10 bases unmatched. This CDR3 is CASRSRLAGYEQYF. DNA of the CDR3: TGTGCCAGCCGCTCTAGACTAGCAGGCTACGAGCAGTACTTC.

V usage is TRBV28 and J usage is TRBJ1-2; D is unresolved. CDR3 length: 16 amino acids. Trimming shortened V by 7 bases and J by 5 bases, and 23 bases separated the two germline ends. Germline CDR1 reads MDHEN; CDR2 reads SYDVKM. CDR3 region: CASIEGSAGRIYGYTF. CDR3 nucleotide sequence: TGTGCCAGCATCGAGGGATCGGCAGGCCGAATATATGGCTACACCTTC.

The V call is TRBV5-4, the J call TRBJ1-3; 8 bases agree with TRBD1. This CDR3 has 17 residues. Germline assignment: CDR1 SGHNT and CDR2 YYREEE (reference sequence). Trimming removed 0 bases from V and 4 bases from J; junction bases left unmatched: 9. The CDR3 region is CASSLGPRGLIGNTIYF. Written as DNA, the CDR3 is TGTGCCAGCAGCTTGGGACCCAGGGGGCTTATAGGAAACACCATATATTTT.

The DNA of the CDR3 is TGTGCCAGCAGTTACTGGGCGTCTCAACTGTTTTTT. Protein sequence: CASSYWASQLFF. J is TRBJ1-4 and V is TRBV6-2 or TRBV6-3; D remains ambiguous. The CDR3 has 12 residues. Trimming left V 1 base short and J 12 bases short, with 9 bases between. Germline V lookup: CDR1 MNHEY, CDR2 SVGEGT.

The chain employs TRBV3-1 (or the pseudogene TRBV3-2) and TRBJ1-5; tentative D call: TRBD1 (6 bases). CDR1 is LGHDT and CDR2 is YNNKEL in the germline V gene (reference sequence). Between the trimmed V and J ends, which lost 4 bases and 4 bases, there was a span of 14 bases. The CDR3 extends over 15 amino acids. CDR3 protein: CASSPQGQGNQPQHF. The CDR3 DNA follows: TGTGCCAGCAGCCCGCAGGGGCAGGGGAATCAGCCCCAGCATTTT.

The rearrangement links TRBV6-5 to TRBJ2-1; 7 positions agree with TRBD1. In germline, CDR1 is MNHEY, CDR2 SVGAGI. The CDR3 is 15 amino acids. The V segment lost 6 bases and the J segment 7 bases; nucleotides outside the gene matches: 12. The CDR3 reads CASRQTGTVINEQFF. Here the CDR3 DNA reads TGTGCCAGCAGGCAAACCGGGACAGTCATAAATGAGCAGTTCTTC.

The J gene is TRBJ2-1, the V gene TRBV21-1; the D call TRBD2 from the table was never checked on the DNA. TRBV21-1 has pseudogene status. CDR3 size: 19 residues. The CDR3 is CASSKGTSGTTDKENEQFF. The CDR3 bases are TGTGCCAGCAGCAAAGGGACTAGCGGGACTACGGATAAGGAGAATGAGCAGTTCTTC.

The chain couples TRBV7-6 to TRBJ1-5; TRBD1 is a possible D gene (6 bases). The CDR3 runs 15 residues. The germline CDR1 and CDR2 sequences are SGHVS and FNYEAQ. The V and J ends lost 5 bases and 5 bases respectively, with 16 bases between them. Written as DNA, the CDR3 is TGTGCCAGCAGCCCAGCAGGGGCGGGTGATCAGCCCCAGCATTTT. The encoded protein is CASSPAGAGDQPQHF.

This chain uses TRBV27 with TRBJ1-2; 7 nucleotides align to TRBD1. V lost 5 bases and J lost 4; bases outside the gene matches: 7. The germline V gene has CDR1 MNHEY and CDR2 SMNVEV (reference sequence). This CDR3 comprises 14 residues. In nucleotides, the CDR3 is TGTGCCAGCAGTCCCCGACAGGGTTTCTATGGCTACACCTTC. The encoded protein is CASSPRQGFYGYTF.